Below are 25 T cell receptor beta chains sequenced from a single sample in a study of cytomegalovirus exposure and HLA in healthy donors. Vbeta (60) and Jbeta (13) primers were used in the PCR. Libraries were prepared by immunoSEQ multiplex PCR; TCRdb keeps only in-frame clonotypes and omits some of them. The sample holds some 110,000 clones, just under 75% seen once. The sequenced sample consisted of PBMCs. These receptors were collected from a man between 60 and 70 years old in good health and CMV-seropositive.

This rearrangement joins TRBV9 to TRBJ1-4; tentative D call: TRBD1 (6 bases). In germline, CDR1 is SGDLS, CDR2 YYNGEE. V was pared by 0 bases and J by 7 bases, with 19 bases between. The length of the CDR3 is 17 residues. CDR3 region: CASSVDAGGAITEKLFF. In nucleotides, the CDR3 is TGTGCCAGCAGCGTAGACGCGGGGGGGGCCATAACTGAAAAACTGTTTTTT.

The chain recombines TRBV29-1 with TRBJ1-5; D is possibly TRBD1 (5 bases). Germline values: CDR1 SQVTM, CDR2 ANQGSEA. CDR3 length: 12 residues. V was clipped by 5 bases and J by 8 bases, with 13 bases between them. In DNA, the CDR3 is TGCAGCGTTATAGGGGCCGAAGAGCCCCAGCATTTT. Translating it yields CSVIGAEEPQHF.

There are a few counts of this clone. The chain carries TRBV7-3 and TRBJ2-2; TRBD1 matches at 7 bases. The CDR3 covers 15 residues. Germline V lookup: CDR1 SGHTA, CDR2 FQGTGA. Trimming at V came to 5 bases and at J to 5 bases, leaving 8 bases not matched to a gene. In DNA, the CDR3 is TGTGCCAGCAGCCTACAAACGACAGGGACCGGGGAGCTGTTTTTT. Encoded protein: CASSLQTTGTGELFF.

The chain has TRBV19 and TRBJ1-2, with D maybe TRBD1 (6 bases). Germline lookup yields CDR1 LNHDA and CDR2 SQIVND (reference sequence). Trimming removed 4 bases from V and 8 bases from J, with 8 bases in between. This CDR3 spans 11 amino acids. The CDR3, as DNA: TGTGCCAGTAGTAGCAGGGGCGGCTACACCTTC. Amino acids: CASSSRGGYTF. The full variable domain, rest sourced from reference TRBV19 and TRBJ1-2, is DGGITQSPKYLFRKEGQNVTLSCEQNLNHDAMYWYRQDPGQGLRLIYYSQIVNDFQKGDIAEGYSVSREKKESFPLTVTSAQKNPTAFYLCASSSRGGYTFGSGTRLTVV.

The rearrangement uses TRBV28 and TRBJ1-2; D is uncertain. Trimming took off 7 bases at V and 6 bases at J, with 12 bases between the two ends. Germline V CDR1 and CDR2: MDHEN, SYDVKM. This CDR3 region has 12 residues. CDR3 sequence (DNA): TGTGCCAGCACCCCGAGAAGTAATGGCTACACCTTC. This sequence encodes CASTPRSNGYTF.

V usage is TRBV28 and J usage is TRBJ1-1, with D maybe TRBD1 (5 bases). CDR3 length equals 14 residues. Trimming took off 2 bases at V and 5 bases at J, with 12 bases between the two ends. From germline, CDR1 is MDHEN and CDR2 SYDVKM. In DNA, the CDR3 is TGTGCCAGCAGTTTAGGAGGGGTCGGGACTGAAGCTTTCTTT. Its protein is CASSLGGVGTEAFF.

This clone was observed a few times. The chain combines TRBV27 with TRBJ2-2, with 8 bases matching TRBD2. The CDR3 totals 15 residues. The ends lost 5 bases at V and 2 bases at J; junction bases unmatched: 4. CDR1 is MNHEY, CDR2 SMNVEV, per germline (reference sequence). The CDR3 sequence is CASSLSGRNTGELFF. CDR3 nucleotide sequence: TGTGCCAGCAGTCTAAGCGGGAGAAACACCGGGGAGCTGTTTTTT.

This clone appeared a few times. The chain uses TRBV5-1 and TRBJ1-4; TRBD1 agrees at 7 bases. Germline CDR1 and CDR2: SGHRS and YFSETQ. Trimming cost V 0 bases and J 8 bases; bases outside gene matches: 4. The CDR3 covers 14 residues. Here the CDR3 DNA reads TGCGCCAGCAGCTTGGGTCAGGGGGAGGAAAAACTGTTTTTT. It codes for CASSLGQGEEKLFF.

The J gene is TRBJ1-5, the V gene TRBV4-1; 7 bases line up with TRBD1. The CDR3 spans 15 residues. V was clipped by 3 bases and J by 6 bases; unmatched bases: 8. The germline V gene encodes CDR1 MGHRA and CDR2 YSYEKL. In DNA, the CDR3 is TGCGCCAGCAGCCAGAGGGGACAGTCGGGTCAGCCCCAGCATTTT. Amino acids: CASSQRGQSGQPQHF.

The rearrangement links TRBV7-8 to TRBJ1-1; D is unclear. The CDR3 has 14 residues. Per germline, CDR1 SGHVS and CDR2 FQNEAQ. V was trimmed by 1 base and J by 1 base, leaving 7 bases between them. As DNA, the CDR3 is TGTGCCAGCAGCTTAGGTGGCAGGAACACTGAAGCTTTCTTT. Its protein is CASSLGGRNTEAFF.

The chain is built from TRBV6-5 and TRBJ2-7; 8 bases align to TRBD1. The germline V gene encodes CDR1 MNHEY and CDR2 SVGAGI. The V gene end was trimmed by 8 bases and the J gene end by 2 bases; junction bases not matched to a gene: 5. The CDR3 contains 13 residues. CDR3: CASGTGGPYEQYF. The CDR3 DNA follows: TGTGCCAGCGGCACAGGGGGGCCCTACGAGCAGTACTTC.

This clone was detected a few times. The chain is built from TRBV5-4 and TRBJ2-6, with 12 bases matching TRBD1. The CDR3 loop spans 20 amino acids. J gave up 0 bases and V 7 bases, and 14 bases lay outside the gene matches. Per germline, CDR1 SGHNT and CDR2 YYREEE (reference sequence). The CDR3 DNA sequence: TGTGCCAGCCAACGACTGGGGACAGGGGGCTTTAACTCTGGGGCCAACGTCCTGACTTTC. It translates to CASQRLGTGGFNSGANVLTF.

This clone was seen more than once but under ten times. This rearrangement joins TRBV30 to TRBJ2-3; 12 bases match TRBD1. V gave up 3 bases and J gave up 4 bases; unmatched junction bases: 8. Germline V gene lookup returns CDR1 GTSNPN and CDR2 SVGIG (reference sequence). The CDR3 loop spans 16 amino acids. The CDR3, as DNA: TGTGCCTGGAGCAGGGGGACAGGGGGCGGCCCAGATACGCAGTATTTT. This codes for CAWSRGTGGGPDTQYF.

CDR3 in DNA: TGCGCCAGCAGCCAAGATACAGGGGGGACTTCCTACGAGCAGTACTTC. It translates to CASSQDTGGTSYEQYF. The rearrangement uses TRBV4-1 and TRBJ2-7; 8 bases are shared with TRBD1. Trimming removed 0 bases from V and 1 base from J; junction bases left unmatched: 5. Germline-derived CDR1 and CDR2 are MGHRA and YSYEKL. The CDR3 is made up of 16 amino acids.

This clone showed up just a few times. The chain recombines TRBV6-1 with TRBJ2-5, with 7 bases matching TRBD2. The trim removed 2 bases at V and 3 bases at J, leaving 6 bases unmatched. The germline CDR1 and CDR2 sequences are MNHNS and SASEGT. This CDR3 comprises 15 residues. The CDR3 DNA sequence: TGTGCCAGCAGTGAATTGACGGGGGGAGAAGAGACCCAGTACTTC. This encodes CASSELTGGEETQYF.

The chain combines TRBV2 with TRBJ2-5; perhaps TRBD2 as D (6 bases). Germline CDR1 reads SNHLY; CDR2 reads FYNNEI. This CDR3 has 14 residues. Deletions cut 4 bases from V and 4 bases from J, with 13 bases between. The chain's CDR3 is CASSGHQEGETQYF. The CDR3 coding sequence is TGTGCCAGCAGTGGCCACCAGGAGGGAGAGACCCAGTACTTC.

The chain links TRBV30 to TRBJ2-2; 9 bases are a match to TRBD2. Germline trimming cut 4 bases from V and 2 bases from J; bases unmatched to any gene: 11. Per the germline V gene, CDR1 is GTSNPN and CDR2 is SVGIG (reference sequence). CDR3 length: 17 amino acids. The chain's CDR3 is CAWTLEGRGGNTGELFF. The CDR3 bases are TGTGCCTGGACTCTTGAAGGGCGGGGGGGTAACACCGGGGAGCTGTTTTTT.

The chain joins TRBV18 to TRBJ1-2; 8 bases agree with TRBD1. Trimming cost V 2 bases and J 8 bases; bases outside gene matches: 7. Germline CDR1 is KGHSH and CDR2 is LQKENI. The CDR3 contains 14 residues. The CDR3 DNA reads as TGTGCCAGCTCACCATGGGACAGGCCGGGGGGCTACACCTTC. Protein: CASSPWDRPGGYTF.

CDR3 in DNA: TGCGCCAGCAGCAAGGACAGAGGGAGCAATCAGCCCCAGCATTTT. It encodes CASSKDRGSNQPQHF. V is TRBV5-1 and J is TRBJ1-5, with a possible D match to TRBD1 (6 bases). Germline V lookup: CDR1 SGHRS, CDR2 YFSETQ. The germline V and J ends were trimmed by 4 bases and 1 base, with 12 bases remaining between them. The CDR3 is made up of 15 amino acids.

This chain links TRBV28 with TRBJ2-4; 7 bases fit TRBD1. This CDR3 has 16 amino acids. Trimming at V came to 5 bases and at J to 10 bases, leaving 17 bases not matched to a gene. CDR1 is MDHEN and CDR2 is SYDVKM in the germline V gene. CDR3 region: CASSRRQGLRVGIQYF. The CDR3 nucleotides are TGTGCCAGCAGTCGACGACAGGGATTGAGGGTGGGGATTCAGTACTTC. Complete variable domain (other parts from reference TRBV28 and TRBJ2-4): DVKVTQSSRYLVKRTGEKVFLECVQDMDHENMFWYRQDPGLGLRLIYFSYDVKMKEKGDIPEGYSVSREKKERFSLILESASTNQTSMYLCASSRRQGLRVGIQYFGAGTRLSVL.

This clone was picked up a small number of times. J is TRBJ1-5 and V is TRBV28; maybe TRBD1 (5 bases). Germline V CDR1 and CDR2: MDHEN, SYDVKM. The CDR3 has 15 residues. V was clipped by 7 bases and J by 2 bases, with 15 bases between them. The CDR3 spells CASTGGRGGNQPQHF. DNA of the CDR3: TGTGCCAGCACGGGGGGGAGGGGAGGCAATCAGCCCCAGCATTTT.

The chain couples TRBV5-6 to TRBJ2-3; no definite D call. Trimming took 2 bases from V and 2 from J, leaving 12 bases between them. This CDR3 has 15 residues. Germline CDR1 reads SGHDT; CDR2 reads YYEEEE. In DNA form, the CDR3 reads TGTGCCAGCAGCTTTGGGTCCGGGTTCACAGATACGCAGTATTTT. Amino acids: CASSFGSGFTDTQYF.

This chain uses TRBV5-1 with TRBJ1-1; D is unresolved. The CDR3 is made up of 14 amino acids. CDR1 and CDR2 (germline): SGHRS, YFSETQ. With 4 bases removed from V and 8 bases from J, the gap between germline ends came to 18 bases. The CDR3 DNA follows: TGCGCCAGCAGCATTGGTGCACCTGGGAGGGAAGCTTTCTTT. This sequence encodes CASSIGAPGREAFF.

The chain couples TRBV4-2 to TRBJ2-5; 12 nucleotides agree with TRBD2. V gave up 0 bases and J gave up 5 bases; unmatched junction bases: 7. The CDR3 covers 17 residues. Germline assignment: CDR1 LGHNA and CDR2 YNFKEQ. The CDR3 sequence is CASSQDQGTSGWETQYF. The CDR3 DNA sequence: TGTGCCAGCAGCCAAGATCAAGGGACTAGCGGGTGGGAGACCCAGTACTTC.

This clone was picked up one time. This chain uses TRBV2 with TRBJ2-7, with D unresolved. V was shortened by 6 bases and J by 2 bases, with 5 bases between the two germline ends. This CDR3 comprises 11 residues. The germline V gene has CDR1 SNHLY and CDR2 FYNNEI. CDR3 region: CASRSTYEQYF. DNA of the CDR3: TGTGCCAGCAGGAGTACCTACGAGCAGTACTTC.